This record covers a single TCR beta chain. Its cognate antigen has yet to be identified. No much larger clone is present one base from it, and per-base qualities are unavailable. The sample originates from a study of blood T cell repertoires in COVID-19 (dated by TCRdb to 2018 to 2021). In the study overall: Samples covering the acute and convalescent phases of COVID-19 were provided by collaborators in the United States, Italy and Spain. Deeply sampled blood TCRbeta repertoires from subjects exposed to, actively infected with, or recovered from COVID-19 were included in the dataset. Samples came from the ongoing ImmuneRACE study (first 160 participants) plus 1,254 subjects from 6 global collaborators. Nearly every sample came with metadata listing a de-identified subject ID, COVID-19 status, age in years and sex. The repertoires were released in a freely available public database intended as a resource for research on the immune response to SARS-CoV-2. Where HLA class I and class II types were available, the types were taken from metadata supplied by the sample provider, not from assay-based typing. The material from the prospective study consisted of cDNA or gDNA derived from T cells, B-cell-depleted T cells, or PBMCs.

General conclusions and limits of the study: The amount of clinical and demographic metadata varied by source and participant and was provided uncurated.

TCRbeta CDR3 regions were amplified from genomic DNA using the immunoSEQ Assay, a bias-controlled multiplex PCR. The source study handled its data this way. Within the assay, amplification of reference gene primers was used to estimate how many nucleated cells each sample contained. To quantify the absolute abundance of each unique TCRbeta CDR3 rearrangement, sequence reads were collapsed and filtered. Productive Simpson clonality was computed per sample as the square root of Simpson's diversity index over productive rearrangements. The clones in this table, taken by TCRdb from immuneACCESS, are in-frame only. Not every clone is retained; where verified, under half of the shortfall comes from an unresolved V gene, and the cause of the rest is unknown. That table gives V, J and clone size, and the DNA gave D and trimming. This sample comprises roughly 240,000 clones, roughly 86% of them detected only once. Of the sample, 3.6% falls within the top ten clones.

CDR1 and CDR2, per the germline V gene (reference sequence), are SEHNR and FQNEAQ. The trim is 3 bases for V and 1 base for J, with a gap of 16 bases between the germline ends. The CDR3 starts with the cysteine, ends with the phenylalanine, and has 17 residues. This entry keeps only the CDR3 DNA: 51 bases, framed from base 1. The collaborating institutions used their own protocols to collect whole blood in K2EDTA tubes. For TCRbeta analysis, collaborators shipped samples as frozen whole blood, isolated PBMCs, or DNA extracted from either of those sample types. The sequenced material came from peripheral blood. This receptor was taken from a man younger than 35 with active or convalescent COVID-19. The sequence is built from TRBV7-9 and TRBJ1-3, with the D gene not clear enough to name. The bases are TGTGCCAGCAGCTTTCAAGGCTTACCGAGGTCTGGAAACACCATATATTTT. This gives the protein CASSFQGLPRSGNTIYF.